Included here is one T cell receptor beta chain sequence, with context. The data were taken from a study of T cells after yellow fever vaccination. Via MiXCR, TCRdb re-called the 5' RACE reads, giving one row per CDR3 protein. The sample has 130,000 or so distinct CDR3 sequences, 13% to 15% seen once. This CDR3 contains 16 residues. Germline V lookup: CDR1 MGHRA, CDR2 YSYEKL. The V and J ends lost 0 bases and 0 bases respectively, with 11 bases between them. This sequence originates from a man aged 18-30 years who received the YFV17D yellow fever vaccine. The specimen was CD8+ T cells sorted from PBMCs, collected 5 days after the yellow fever booster vaccination. This chain joins TRBV4-1 and TRBJ1-1; D is unresolved. CDR3 DNA: TGCGCCAGCAGCCAAGACCCGGGCAGGATGAACACTGAAGCTTTCTTT. Translation: CASSQDPGRMNTEAFF.